Given below is one TCR beta chain in context. CDR3 size: 15 residues. Trimming shortened V by 2 bases and J by 2 bases, and 9 bases separated the two germline ends. Germline lookup yields CDR1 SGHVS and CDR2 FQNEAQ. The sample originates from a study of blood T cell repertoires in COVID-19. Libraries were prepared by immunoSEQ multiplex PCR; TCRdb keeps only in-frame clonotypes and omits some of them. Among tens of thousands of clones listed, around three quarters were seen once. The TCR was taken from a woman aged 80 or older with acute or convalescent COVID-19. J is TRBJ2-2 and V is TRBV7-8, with a weak D call TRBD1 (6 bases). Sequencing was carried out using peripheral blood. CDR3 DNA sequence: TGTGCCAGCAGCTTATGGGACATAAACACCGGGGAGCTGTTTTTT. This translates into CASSLWDINTGELFF.